This T cell receptor (beta chain) was sequenced for a study of OX40 agonist ivuxolimab in advanced cancers. Study-level findings and limits: Doses of 0.1 to 3.0 mg/kg were accompanied by clonal expansion of CD4+ and CD8+ blood T cells by week 6. Some nonresponders additionally presented with little normalized T-cell clonal expansion.

Measured with immunoSEQ multiplex PCR; TCRdb has only the in-frame clones, and not every one. In the table there are about 33,000 clones, approximately 80% of which are singletons. V was pared by 4 bases and J by 6 bases, with 12 bases of the junction left unmatched. The CDR3 extends over 15 amino acids. Per germline, CDR1 SQVTM and CDR2 ANQGSEA. The table lists this clone with a few counts. Its antigen is undetermined. This material consisted of CD4+ or CD8+ T cells sorted from blood, taken in a trial of the OX40 agonist ivuxolimab. The TCR originated in an adult with an advanced solid tumor such as melanoma, head and neck, liver or kidney cancer. The chain joins TRBV29-1 to TRBJ2-3; TRBD1 matches 8 bases. The CDR3, as DNA: TGCAGCGTTGCTCCCCAGGGGGCGCCCCTGGATACGCAGTATTTT. It specifies CSVAPQGAPLDTQYF.